The 23 T cell receptor beta chains in this list originate from one sample, sequenced in a study of blood T cells in healthy people across ages. Together with a sample-barcoded 5' primer, a J-beta primer mix was included in a second PCR lasting roughly 6 to 12 cycles. In TCRdb, the 5' RACE reads were re-called with MiXCR into one record per CDR3 protein. The sample yields 500,000 to 600,000 distinct CDR3 sequences, 27% seen once. The specimen was blood. These receptor sequences come from a woman in her seventies in good health.

V usage is TRBV24-1 and J usage is TRBJ1-2, with 9 nucleotides matching TRBD1. CDR1 and CDR2 from the germline V gene are KGHDR and SFDVKD. V lost 5 bases, J lost 8 bases, and 8 bases stayed unmatched. The CDR3 runs to 14 residues. CDR3 bases: TGTGCCACCAGTGGAGGACAGGGGATTTACGGCTACACCTTC. Amino acids: CATSGGQGIYGYTF.

The sample holds a few counts of this clonotype. The CDR3 nucleotides are TGTGCCAGCAGTCCTCCTTTGGAGCGTAATGAAAAACTGTTTTTT. This translates into CASSPPLERNEKLFF. The rearrangement uses TRBV6-5 and TRBJ1-4; the D is unclear. V lost 5 bases and J lost 4, with 14 bases in between. The CDR3 extends over 15 amino acids. Germline V gene sequence: CDR1 MNHEY, CDR2 SVGAGI.

About this clonotype: As the CDR3 is not closed by the conserved phenylalanine or tryptophan, this likely results from a read error. The rearrangement links TRBV12-3 or TRBV12-4 to TRBJ1-2, with D hard to call. The CDR3 is made up of 14 amino acids. The V end lost 6 bases, the J end lost 6 bases, and 17 bases lay between the germline ends. CDR3 coding DNA: TGTGCCAGCAGACCACACCATAAGCAGGATGGCTACACCCTC. Translated, it gives CASRPHHKQDGYTL.

The chain joins TRBV7-2 to TRBJ1-2; 8 bases map to TRBD1. Germline lookup yields CDR1 SGHTA and CDR2 FQGNSA. The CDR3 totals 13 residues. V lost 6 bases and J lost 6; bases outside the gene matches: 6. CDR3 region: CASSQQGVHGYTF. DNA of the CDR3: TGTGCCAGCAGTCAACAGGGGGTACATGGCTACACCTTC.

This rearrangement joins TRBV29-1 to TRBJ1-2; possible D gene TRBD1, 5 bases. Trimming took off 1 base at V and 4 bases at J, with 13 bases between the two ends. Looked up from germline, CDR1 is SQVTM and CDR2 is ANQGSEA. The CDR3 has 14 amino acids. DNA of the CDR3: TGCAGCGTTGAAGCCAGGGTTCTTGGCTATGGCTACACCTTC. It is translated as CSVEARVLGYGYTF.

The gene calls are TRBV6-1 and TRBJ1-6; D is unresolved. Per the germline V gene, CDR1 is MNHNS and CDR2 is SASEGT. The ends were cut back, 7 bases at V and 10 bases at J, with 8 bases in the middle. This CDR3 region has 11 residues. CDR3 sequence: CASNAGSPLHF. DNA of the CDR3: TGTGCCAGCAATGCGGGGTCACCCCTCCACTTT.

The chain recombines TRBV11-1 with TRBJ1-1; D is perhaps TRBD1 (6 bases). V lost 5 bases to trimming and J lost 11 bases, with 15 bases between them. The germline gives CDR1 SGHAT, CDR2 FQDESV (reference sequence). The CDR3 consists of 12 residues. This CDR3 reads CASSNLGAVAFF. CDR3 coding DNA: TGTGCCAGCAGCAACTTGGGGGCGGTGGCTTTCTTT.

The chain carries TRBV20-1 and TRBJ2-5; D may be TRBD2 (6 bases). V gave up 1 base and J gave up 4 bases, with 10 bases separating them. This CDR3 has 13 residues. Germline V lookup: CDR1 DFQATT, CDR2 SNEGSKA (reference sequence). For the CDR3, the DNA is TGCAGTGCTAGAGGGAGGGACGGAGAGACCCAGTACTTC. It translates to CSARGRDGETQYF.

CDR3 DNA: TGTGCCAGTAGTAGACAGGCCCTTATGAACACTGAAGCTTTCTTT. It yields the protein CASSRQALMNTEAFF. The rearrangement uses TRBV19 and TRBJ1-1, with a tentative D call TRBD1 (6 bases). Trimming pared 4 bases from V and 0 bases from J, leaving 12 bases between. Germline V gives CDR1 LNHDA, CDR2 SQIVND (reference sequence). This CDR3 spans 15 amino acids. Using reference TRBV19 and TRBJ1-1 for the parts outside the CDR3, the full variable domain is DGGITQSPKYLFRKEGQNVTLSCEQNLNHDAMYWYRQDPGQGLRLIYYSQIVNDFQKGDIAEGYSVSREKKESFPLTVTSAQKNPTAFYLCASSRQALMNTEAFFGQGTRLTVV.

This clonotype was picked up a small number of times. The rearrangement joins TRBV2 to TRBJ2-3, with 8 bases fitting TRBD2. V trimming: 6 bases; J trimming: 2 bases; junction bases outside the gene matches: 13. This CDR3 region has 17 residues. CDR1 is SNHLY and CDR2 is FYNNEI in the germline V gene. The CDR3 DNA is TGTGCCAGCAGCGCCCAAGGTAGCGGGGCCCCCACAGATACGCAGTATTTT. As protein: CASSAQGSGAPTDTQYF.

DNA for the CDR3: TGTGCCAGCAGACGTCACTCGATCGAGGGTATGGACATTCAGTACTTC. Residues: CASRRHSIEGMDIQYF. The rearrangement links TRBV6-2 or TRBV6-3 to TRBJ2-4, with D maybe TRBD2 (5 bases). Trimming pared 6 bases from V and 8 bases from J, leaving 23 bases between. Germline V gene sequence: CDR1 MNHEY, CDR2 SVGEGT. The CDR3 has 16 amino acids.

In its sample, this clonotype was seen a few times. The J gene is TRBJ2-3, the V gene TRBV20-1, with a weak D call TRBD2 (6 bases). CDR1 is DFQATT and CDR2 is SNEGSKA in the germline V gene (reference sequence). The CDR3 sequence is 14 residues long. With 4 bases removed from V and 8 bases from J, the gap between germline ends came to 19 bases. This chain's CDR3 is CSATVPGVGGTQYF. In DNA form, the CDR3 reads TGCAGTGCTACCGTCCCGGGGGTGGGTGGTACGCAGTATTTT.

This clonotype has more than one count but fewer than ten. The rearrangement joins TRBV5-1 to TRBJ2-7; 9 bases map to TRBD1. Trimming cost V 0 bases and J 0 bases; bases outside gene matches: 4. CDR1 is SGHRS and CDR2 is YFSETQ in the germline V gene. This CDR3 has 16 residues. CDR3: CASSLAGTGSSYEQYF. CDR3 DNA sequence: TGCGCCAGCAGCTTGGCAGGGACAGGGTCCTCCTACGAGCAGTACTTC.

The table lists this clonotype with a few counts. V is TRBV20-1 and J is TRBJ1-2, with D possibly being TRBD1 (5 bases). This CDR3 contains 13 residues. Germline values: CDR1 DFQATT, CDR2 SNEGSKA (reference sequence). The V end was cut by 3 bases, the J end by 0 bases, with 8 bases between. CDR3 sequence reads: CSASTGANYGYTF. Written as DNA, the CDR3 is TGCAGTGCTAGTACAGGAGCTAACTATGGCTACACCTTC.

This chain's CDR3 is CASSLSSLKETQYF. The DNA of the CDR3 is TGTGCCAGCAGCTTATCCAGCCTAAAAGAGACCCAGTACTTC. The rearrangement joins TRBV7-2 to TRBJ2-5; no clear D gene. The CDR3 contains 14 residues. In germline, CDR1 is SGHTA, CDR2 FQGNSA. V was clipped by 2 bases and J by 3 bases, with 10 bases between them.

CDR3 bases: TGTGCCAGCGGGGGCCCAACCTACGAGCAGTACTTC. Translating gives CASGGPTYEQYF. This sequence joins TRBV6-1 and TRBJ2-7, with D possibly TRBD1 on 6 matching bases. The CDR3 totals 12 residues. Trimming took 8 bases from V and 2 from J, leaving 10 bases between them. Germline V lookup: CDR1 MNHNS, CDR2 SASEGT.

As concerns this clonotype: A much larger clone differs from this one at a single base, so this may be a read error. This chain uses TRBV20-1 with TRBJ2-7, with D uncertain. Germline CDR1 is DFQATT and CDR2 is SNEGSKA (reference sequence). The CDR3 is 14 residues long. Trimming took 8 bases from V and 4 from J, leaving 21 bases between them. The CDR3 sequence: CSTPRSANGYEQYF. CDR3 DNA sequence: TGCAGTACTCCTCGCTCCGCAAACGGGTACGAGCAGTACTTC.

This clonotype has only one observation. This rearrangement joins TRBV30 to TRBJ1-6; D unresolved. CDR3 size: 12 residues. Germline values: CDR1 GTSNPN, CDR2 SVGIG (reference sequence). Deletions cut 5 bases from V and 9 bases from J, with 11 bases between. The CDR3 is CAWGSPGSPLHF. CDR3 coding DNA: TGTGCCTGGGGCAGCCCGGGTTCACCCCTCCACTTT.

V usage is TRBV6-5 and J usage is TRBJ1-1; 7 bases match TRBD1. This CDR3 contains 14 residues. Germline V gene data show CDR1 as MNHEY and CDR2 as SVGAGI. After removal of 7 bases from V and 1 base from J, the junction contained 6 bases not matched to a gene. CDR3 residues: CASTRQGENTEAFF. CDR3 nucleotides: TGTGCCAGCACGAGACAGGGAGAGAACACTGAAGCTTTCTTT.

V usage is TRBV9 and J usage is TRBJ1-2; D is unclear. There are 12 residues in the CDR3. Germline V CDR1 and CDR2: SGDLS, YYNGEE. Deletions cut 6 bases from V and 8 bases from J, with 14 bases between. The CDR3 nucleotides read TGTGCCAGCAAGAGGAGTGTCTTGGGCTACACCTTC. Encoded protein: CASKRSVLGYTF.

The chain has TRBV5-1 and TRBJ1-2, with TRBD1 identical over 7 bases. Germline CDR1 SGHRS, CDR2 YFSETQ. V trimming: 4 bases; J trimming: 2 bases; junction bases outside the gene matches: 8. This CDR3 has 15 residues. CDR3 amino acids: CASSNDRAGNYGYTF. CDR3 DNA: TGCGCCAGCAGCAACGACAGGGCCGGAAACTATGGCTACACCTTC.

The sample holds a few counts of this clonotype. The CDR3 loop reads CASSQGLVDEQFF. The DNA for the CDR3 is TGCGCCAGCAGCCAGGGACTAGTCGACGAGCAGTTCTTC. The chain carries TRBV4-3 and TRBJ2-1; 8 positions match TRBD2. The germline V gene encodes CDR1 LGHNA and CDR2 YSLEER. This CDR3 region has 13 residues. The junction had 5 bases not matched to a gene; V was cut back by 3 bases and J by 10 bases.

This clonotype was detected a few times. The chain couples TRBV13 to TRBJ1-1, with unresolved D. In germline, CDR1 is PRHDT, CDR2 FYEKMQ (reference sequence). The CDR3 spans 12 residues. The V end lost 4 bases, the J end lost 5 bases, and 8 bases lay between the germline ends. The CDR3 nucleotides read TGTGCCAGCAGCTCACCGTTTACTGAAGCTTTCTTT. Translation gives CASSSPFTEAFF.